Following are 17 T cell receptor beta chains from one sample sequenced in a study of T and B cells in COVID-19 patients. Multiplex PCR with BIOMED2 TRB-A/B primer pools amplified TRB rearrangements. MiXCR, applied by TCRdb to the multiplex PCR reads, yields one record per CDR3 protein. This table holds 20,000 to 25,000 distinct CDR3 sequences, about 30% found once. Blood genomic DNA input for TRB amplification was about 240-550 ng. The sequenced sample was blood. These receptor sequences come from a human donor who had recovered from COVID-19.

This clonotype was observed at least ten times. The gene calls are TRBV6-2 or TRBV6-3 and TRBJ2-3; TRBD2 might be the D (6 bases). The CDR3 has 14 residues. V was pared by 7 bases and J by 1 base, with 12 bases between. Germline V gene data show CDR1 as MNHEY and CDR2 as SVGEGT. The CDR3 sequence: CASTVGGGTDTQYF. The CDR3 DNA follows: TGTGCCAGCACCGTCGGGGGTGGCACAGATACGCAGTATTTT.

The rearrangement links TRBV18 to TRBJ2-3; 7 nucleotides agree with TRBD1. J was trimmed by 2 bases and V by 3 bases; bases with no gene match: 2. CDR1 and CDR2 (germline): KGHSH, LQKENI. This CDR3 is 14 amino acids long. The CDR3 coding sequence is TGTGCCAGCTCACCGGGACAGAACACAGATACGCAGTATTTT. It encodes CASSPGQNTDTQYF.

This clonotype was seen a few times. The chain uses TRBV19 and TRBJ1-6, with a tentative D call TRBD1 (6 bases). CDR3 length: 14 amino acids. Looked up from germline, CDR1 is LNHDA and CDR2 is SQIVND (reference sequence). V lost 9 bases, J lost 5 bases, and 14 bases lay in between. The CDR3 protein is CASCGGHHNSPLHF. Here the CDR3 DNA reads TGTGCCAGCTGCGGGGGACACCATAATTCACCCCTCCACTTT.

The chain employs TRBV20-1 and TRBJ1-2; 7 bases line up with TRBD1. The V segment lost 0 bases and the J segment 8 bases; nucleotides outside the gene matches: 9. The CDR3 covers 14 residues. Germline CDR1 and CDR2: DFQATT and SNEGSKA (reference sequence). The CDR3 DNA sequence: TGCAGTGCTAGAGACCTCCGTAACAGGGGCGGCTACACCTTC. Its translation: CSARDLRNRGGYTF.

The V and J genes are TRBV19 and TRBJ1-1; 7 bases align to TRBD1. The ends lost 3 bases at V and 3 bases at J; junction bases unmatched: 7. Germline CDR1 reads LNHDA; CDR2 reads SQIVND (reference sequence). The CDR3 is made up of 15 amino acids. The CDR3 nucleotides read TGTGCCAGTAGTATGACCTCAGGGGGACACACTGAAGCTTTCTTT. Its protein product is CASSMTSGGHTEAFF.

The V call is TRBV24-1, the J call TRBJ2-3; possible D gene TRBD1, 6 bases. The CDR3 totals 17 residues. The germline V gene has CDR1 KGHDR and CDR2 SFDVKD. V was pared by 1 base and J by 0 bases, with 13 bases between. CDR3 nucleotides: TGTGCCACCAGTGATTTCTTGGGGGCCCCTAGCACAGATACGCAGTATTTT. Protein product: CATSDFLGAPSTDTQYF.

The rearrangement uses TRBV27 and TRBJ1-5; TRBD1 might be the D (6 bases). Germline V gene lookup returns CDR1 MNHEY and CDR2 SMNVEV (reference sequence). Deletions cut 5 bases from V and 0 bases from J, with 14 bases between. This CDR3 contains 16 residues. This chain's CDR3 is CASSRRGDTSNQPQHF. DNA for the CDR3: TGTGCCAGCAGTCGCCGGGGGGACACTAGCAATCAGCCCCAGCATTTT.

This rearrangement joins TRBV20-1 to TRBJ2-5; D is unclear. This CDR3 is built from 15 residues. Trimming stripped 0 bases from V and 6 bases from J, with 17 bases between. CDR1 and CDR2 (germline): DFQATT, SNEGSKA (reference sequence). The CDR3, as DNA: TGCAGTGCTAGAGATATCCAGCCCGGATGGCAGACCCAGTACTTC. This translates into CSARDIQPGWQTQYF.

This chain uses TRBV7-2 with TRBJ2-1; 8 bases are shared with TRBD2. Trimming cost V 1 base and J 3 bases; bases outside gene matches: 2. Per the germline V gene, CDR1 is SGHTA and CDR2 is FQGNSA. The CDR3 runs 15 residues. The CDR3 coding sequence is TGTGCCAGCAGCTTAGGTAGCGGGGTCTACAATGAGCAGTTCTTC. It codes for CASSLGSGVYNEQFF.

The V gene is TRBV11-3, the J gene TRBJ2-2; no clear D. Germline V CDR1 and CDR2: SGHNT, YENEEA. V lost 4 bases and J 2 bases, leaving 11 bases between the germline ends. The CDR3 sequence is 15 residues long. The CDR3 sequence: CASSSWASNTGELFF. In nucleotides, the CDR3 is TGTGCCAGCAGCTCCTGGGCCAGCAACACCGGGGAGCTGTTTTTT.

This clonotype has just one count. The chain combines TRBV11-3 with TRBJ2-1, with D possibly being TRBD2 (5 bases). Trimming cost V 2 bases and J 7 bases, with 18 bases left between them. The CDR3 sequence is 16 residues long. Germline-derived CDR1 and CDR2 are SGHNT and YENEEA. CDR3 sequence: CASSLNGEGFRNEQFF. The CDR3 DNA sequence: TGTGCCAGCAGCTTAAACGGTGAGGGATTCCGGAATGAGCAGTTCTTC.

The chain couples TRBV29-1 to TRBJ2-2, with 11 bases that match TRBD2. Germline V gene lookup returns CDR1 SQVTM and CDR2 ANQGSEA. This CDR3 has 14 amino acids. V lost 4 bases, J lost 6 bases, and 4 bases stayed unmatched. This CDR3 reads CSVGTSGFAGELFF. Here the CDR3 DNA reads TGCAGCGTTGGGACTAGCGGGTTTGCCGGGGAGCTGTTTTTT.

This clonotype was seen a handful of times. The chain couples TRBV5-1 to TRBJ2-1, with TRBD1 matching over 7 bases. V lost 5 bases and J lost 4; bases outside the gene matches: 3. The CDR3 loop spans 13 amino acids. Germline CDR1 and CDR2: SGHRS and YFSETQ. CDR3 region: CASSTGQYNEQFF. The CDR3 DNA follows: TGCGCCAGCAGTACGGGACAGTACAATGAGCAGTTCTTC.

The rearrangement links TRBV7-9 to TRBJ2-1; 7 nucleotides agree with TRBD2. There are 16 residues in the CDR3. Trimming removed 1 base from V and 1 base from J; junction bases left unmatched: 4. CDR1 and CDR2 from the germline V gene are SEHNR and FQNEAQ (reference sequence). This chain's CDR3 is CASSLGLGGSYNEQFF. In DNA, the CDR3 is TGTGCCAGCAGCTTAGGGCTGGGGGGGTCCTACAATGAGCAGTTCTTC.

This clonotype is judged medium-sized. The CDR3 bases are TGTGCCAGCAGCTCAAGACTAGTCGTTAACACCGGGGAGCTGTTTTTT. Protein sequence: CASSSRLVVNTGELFF. This rearrangement joins TRBV5-5 to TRBJ2-2; the D gene is possibly TRBD2 (6 bases). This CDR3 spans 16 amino acids. With 3 bases removed from V and 2 bases from J, the gap between germline ends came to 14 bases. From germline, CDR1 is SGHKS and CDR2 YYEKEE (reference sequence).

J is TRBJ2-5 and V is TRBV24-1; maybe TRBD2 (5 bases). CDR3 length: 16 residues. V lost 0 bases and J lost 5, with 15 bases in between. CDR1 and CDR2 (germline): KGHDR, SFDVKD. The CDR3 sequence is CATSDLVAGGMETQYF. The CDR3 region has the DNA TGTGCCACCAGTGATTTGGTCGCAGGAGGCATGGAGACCCAGTACTTC.

The genes are TRBV5-6 and TRBJ2-3; 7 bases are shared with TRBD1. V shed 2 bases and J 0 bases; nucleotides not matched to a gene: 6. Germline lookup yields CDR1 SGHDT and CDR2 YYEEEE. This CDR3 contains 16 residues. The CDR3 sequence is CASSFRGPRSTDTQYF. The CDR3 DNA reads TGTGCCAGCAGCTTTAGGGGGCCTCGTAGCACAGATACGCAGTATTTT.